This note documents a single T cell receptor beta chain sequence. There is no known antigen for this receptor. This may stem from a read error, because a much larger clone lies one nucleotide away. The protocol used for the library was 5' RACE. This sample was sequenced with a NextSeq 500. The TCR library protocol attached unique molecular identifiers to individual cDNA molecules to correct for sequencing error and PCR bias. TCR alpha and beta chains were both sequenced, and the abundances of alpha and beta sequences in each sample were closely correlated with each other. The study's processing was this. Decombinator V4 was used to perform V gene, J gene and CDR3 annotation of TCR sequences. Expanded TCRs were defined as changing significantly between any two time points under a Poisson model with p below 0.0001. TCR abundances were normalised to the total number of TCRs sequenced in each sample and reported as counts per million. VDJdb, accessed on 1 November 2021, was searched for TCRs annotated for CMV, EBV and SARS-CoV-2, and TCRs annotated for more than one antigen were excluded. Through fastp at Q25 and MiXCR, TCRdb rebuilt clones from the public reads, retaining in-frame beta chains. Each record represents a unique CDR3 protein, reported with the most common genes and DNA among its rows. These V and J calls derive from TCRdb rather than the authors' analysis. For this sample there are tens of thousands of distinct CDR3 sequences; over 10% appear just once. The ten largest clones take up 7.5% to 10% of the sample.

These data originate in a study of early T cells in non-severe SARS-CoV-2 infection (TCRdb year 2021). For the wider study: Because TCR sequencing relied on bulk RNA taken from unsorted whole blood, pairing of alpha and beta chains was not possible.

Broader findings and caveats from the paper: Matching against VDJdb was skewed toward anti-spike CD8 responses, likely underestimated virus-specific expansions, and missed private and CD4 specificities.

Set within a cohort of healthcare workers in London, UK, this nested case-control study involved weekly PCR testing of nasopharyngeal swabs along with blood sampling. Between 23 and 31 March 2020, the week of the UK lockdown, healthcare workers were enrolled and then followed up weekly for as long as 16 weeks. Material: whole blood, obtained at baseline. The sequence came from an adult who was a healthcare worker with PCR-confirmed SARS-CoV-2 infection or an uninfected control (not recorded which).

The sequence in DNA is TGTGCCACCAGTGATTACCGGACAGGGACAGGTACGCAGTATTTT. The encoded protein is CATSDYRTGTGTQYF. This receptor chain uses TRBV24-1 and TRBJ2-3, and 8 junctional nucleotides match TRBD1. The CDR3 has 15 amino acids, counting the end cysteine and phenylalanine. The DNA shown is the 45-base CDR3, in frame from base 1. Taken from the germline V gene, the CDR1 and CDR2 loops are KGHDR and SFDVKD.